Below, one TCR beta chain is given with its context. The antigen is undetermined. Autoimmune disease history or systemic immunosuppression barred patients. The method was immunoSEQ multiplex PCR; TCRdb's version includes in-frame clones alone and lacks a portion of them. The repertoire includes fewer than 85,000 clones, 77% of them detected once, and 1.5% to 2% sits in the top ten. The CDR3 contains 14 residues. CDR1 and CDR2 from the germline V gene are SGHRS and YFSETQ. V was shortened by 4 bases and J by 0 bases, with 8 bases between the two germline ends. The entry originates in a study of OX40 agonist ivuxolimab in advanced cancers. Points from the study as a whole: Circulating CD4+ and CD8+ T cells showed clonal expansion by week 6 at 0.1 to 3.0 mg/kg.

The gene calls are TRBV5-1 and TRBJ1-3, with D unclear. The sample in question was CD4+ or CD8+ T cells sorted from blood, obtained in a trial of the OX40 agonist ivuxolimab. The clonotype comes from an adult with an advanced solid tumor such as melanoma, head and neck, liver or kidney cancer. CDR3 residues: CASSLTLSGNTIYF. For the CDR3, the DNA is TGCGCCAGCAGCCTTACACTCTCTGGAAACACCATATATTTT. The whole variable domain, filled in from reference TRBV5-1 and TRBJ1-3, reads KAGVTQTPRYLIKTRGQQVTLSCSPISGHRSVSWYQQTPGQGLQFLFEYFSETQRNKGNFPGRFSGRQFSNSRSEMNVSTLELGDSALYLCASSLTLSGNTIYFGEGSWLTVV.